A single sample is the source of the 30 T cell receptor beta chains below, sequenced in a study of response to subunit inactivated influenza vaccine. MiXCR was run by TCRdb on the RT-PCR reads, yielding one entry per CDR3 protein. Of about 500,000 distinct CDR3 sequences in the sample, under 15% are singletons; the top ten hold 13%. Here the sequenced sample was PBMCs from blood, taken roughly 45 days after vaccination. These receptors were collected from a man aged 45-65 years who received an inactivated influenza vaccine.

The chain recombines TRBV10-3 with TRBJ2-3, with TRBD2 matching 9 bases. This CDR3 contains 16 residues. Unmatched junction bases numbered 10, after V lost 4 bases and J lost 5 bases. Germline V gene lookup returns CDR1 ENHRY and CDR2 SYGVKD. The CDR3 here is CAISGLAGEGGDTQYF. CDR3 bases: TGTGCCATCAGTGGATTAGCGGGAGAGGGGGGAGATACGCAGTATTTT.

This clonotype appeared a few times. The rearrangement uses TRBV4-3 and TRBJ2-5, with D unclear. The CDR3 covers 14 residues. Between the trimmed V and J ends, which lost 0 bases and 7 bases, there was a span of 12 bases. CDR1 is LGHNA, CDR2 YSLEER, per germline. The CDR3 nucleotides read TGCGCCAGCAGCCAAGATAGGGCTGTCCTGACCCAGTACTTC. The encoded protein is CASSQDRAVLTQYF.

This clonotype was found many times. DNA of the CDR3: TGTGCCAGCAGTAGTGGACAGAACAATCAGCCCCAGCATTTT. Amino acids: CASSSGQNNQPQHF. V usage is TRBV27 and J usage is TRBJ1-5; possible D gene TRBD1, 6 bases. The germline V and J ends were trimmed by 5 bases and 3 bases, with 11 bases remaining between them. Germline V gives CDR1 MNHEY, CDR2 SMNVEV (reference sequence). There are 14 residues in the CDR3.

The chain has TRBV6-2 or TRBV6-3 and TRBJ2-5, with 9 bases identical to TRBD2. Trimming at V came to 6 bases and at J to 4 bases, leaving 15 bases not matched to a gene. CDR1 is MNHEY, CDR2 SVGEGT, per germline. The CDR3 runs to 17 residues. Here the CDR3 reads CASRLLAGLESRETQYF. CDR3 DNA: TGTGCCAGCAGATTACTAGCGGGCCTAGAGAGTAGAGAGACCCAGTACTTC.

This clonotype was seen a few times. The rearrangement links TRBV20-1 to TRBJ2-3, with D uncertain. CDR3 size: 14 residues. Germline V gives CDR1 DFQATT, CDR2 SNEGSKA (reference sequence). With 3 bases removed from V and 0 bases from J, the gap between germline ends came to 10 bases. This CDR3 is CSARDDLSTDTQYF. In nucleotides, the CDR3 is TGCAGTGCTAGGGACGACCTCAGCACAGATACGCAGTATTTT.

This clonotype was counted between two and nine times. The chain links TRBV5-1 to TRBJ2-3; TRBD1 is a possible D gene (6 bases). CDR3 size: 15 residues. The germline V and J ends were trimmed by 5 bases and 2 bases, with 15 bases remaining between them. The germline CDR1 and CDR2 sequences are SGHRS and YFSETQ. The CDR3 region has the DNA TGCGCCAGCAGGGAGAACGGACAGCACACAGATACGCAGTATTTT. As protein: CASRENGQHTDTQYF.

For this clonotype: Because the CDR3 is missing its conserved closing phenylalanine or tryptophan, this is likely a read error. The CDR3 protein is CASSLGTAKNIQYY. For the CDR3, the DNA is TGTGCCAGCAGCCTTGGGACGGCTAAAAACATTCAGTACTAC. The V gene is TRBV3-1, the J gene TRBJ2-4; D may match TRBD1 or TRBD2 (5 bases each). Germline CDR1 is LGHDT and CDR2 is YNNKEL (reference sequence). Trimming took off 4 bases at V and 4 bases at J, with 11 bases between the two ends. The CDR3 is 14 residues long.

This clonotype was seen a handful of times. The chain is built from TRBV6-6 and TRBJ2-7, with D unresolved. In germline, CDR1 is MNHNY, CDR2 SVGAGI (reference sequence). The CDR3 is 13 residues long. Trimming pared 2 bases from V and 4 bases from J, leaving 9 bases between. The CDR3 DNA follows: TGTGCCAGCAGTTACCTGGGTGATTACGAGCAGTACTTC. Its protein is CASSYLGDYEQYF.

This clonotype was picked up a small number of times. This rearrangement joins TRBV4-3 to TRBJ2-2; D gene uncertain. The CDR3 is 16 amino acids. The V and J ends lost 0 bases and 4 bases respectively, with 12 bases between them. CDR1 LGHNA and CDR2 YSLEER come from the germline V gene. CDR3 nucleotide sequence: TGCGCCAGCAGCCAAGAAGGCAGGAGTACCACCGGGGAGCTGTTTTTT. Protein product: CASSQEGRSTTGELFF.

The genes are TRBV19 and TRBJ1-1; D not certain. V shed 2 bases and J shed 7 bases, with 8 bases lying between them. Germline CDR1 reads LNHDA; CDR2 reads SQIVND (reference sequence). The CDR3 runs to 12 residues. The CDR3 sequence: CASSILRGEAFF. The CDR3 nucleotides are TGTGCCAGTAGTATACTCCGTGGTGAAGCTTTCTTT.

This clonotype was recorded many times. The J gene is TRBJ2-7, the V gene TRBV7-2; 7 bases agree with TRBD2. J lost 6 bases, V lost 2 bases, and 4 bases had no gene match. The length of the CDR3 is 13 residues. Germline V lookup: CDR1 SGHTA, CDR2 FQGNSA. The CDR3 DNA reads TGTGCCAGCAGCTTAAAGCGGGACGGCGAGCAGTACTTC. Protein: CASSLKRDGEQYF.

CDR3 protein: CSVPAGVITGELFF. The CDR3 DNA follows: TGCAGCGTACCCGCGGGAGTGATCACCGGGGAGCTGTTTTTT. The rearrangement uses TRBV29-1 and TRBJ2-2, with 7 bases fitting TRBD2. The CDR3 has 14 residues. The germline V gene has CDR1 SQVTM and CDR2 ANQGSEA. After removal of 6 bases from V and 4 bases from J, the junction contained 8 bases not matched to a gene.

This chain joins TRBV20-1 and TRBJ2-2; tentative D call: TRBD2 (5 bases). Germline CDR1 is DFQATT and CDR2 is SNEGSKA (reference sequence). This CDR3 comprises 16 residues. The ends were cut back, 3 bases at V and 2 bases at J, with 16 bases in the middle. The CDR3 DNA reads TGCAGTGCTAGTAGTGGGAGCCCTGAAAACACCGGGGAGCTGTTTTTT. Its translation is CSASSGSPENTGELFF.

V usage is TRBV14 and J usage is TRBJ1-3; D gene unclear. CDR1 and CDR2 (germline): SGHDN, FVKESK. This CDR3 has 13 residues. Trimming shortened V by 0 bases and J by 11 bases, and 11 bases separated the two germline ends. The CDR3: CASSQDLGWPIYF. CDR3 coding DNA: TGTGCCAGCAGCCAAGATCTAGGCTGGCCCATATATTTT.

This chain connects TRBV6-2 or TRBV6-3 to TRBJ1-5, with TRBD1 identical over 7 bases. Per germline, CDR1 MNHEY and CDR2 SVGEGT. The CDR3 consists of 14 residues. Trimming removed 6 bases from V and 7 bases from J; junction bases left unmatched: 9. The CDR3 region is CASRPDRVGQPQHF. CDR3 in DNA: TGTGCCAGCAGACCCGACAGGGTGGGCCAGCCCCAGCATTTT.

This chain uses TRBV12-3 or TRBV12-4 with TRBJ1-2, with no clear D. The CDR3 has 15 amino acids. V shed 6 bases and J shed 0 bases, with 14 bases lying between them. CDR3 nucleotide sequence: TGTGCCAGCAGCCGCGGCAGCTCCTCTAACTATGGCTACACCTTC. Protein: CASSRGSSSNYGYTF.

This clonotype has a count of ten or more. The chain is built from TRBV6-2 or TRBV6-3 and TRBJ2-7; D not certain. The germline CDR1 and CDR2 sequences are MNHEY and SVGEGT. This CDR3 is 11 amino acids long. V was shortened by 1 base and J by 3 bases, with 1 base between the two germline ends. CDR3 sequence reads: CASSYYYEQYF. The CDR3 DNA is TGTGCCAGCAGTTACTACTACGAGCAGTACTTC.

The V call is TRBV5-1, the J call TRBJ2-3; D remains unclear. Germline CDR1 and CDR2: SGHRS and YFSETQ. The CDR3 totals 15 residues. V lost 4 bases and J lost 2, with 14 bases in between. The CDR3: CASSPGFRVTDTQYF. The CDR3 nucleotides read TGCGCCAGCAGCCCCGGGTTTCGAGTCACAGATACGCAGTATTTT. Combining the CDR3 with reference TRBV5-1 and TRBJ2-3 gives the whole variable domain KAGVTQTPRYLIKTRGQQVTLSCSPISGHRSVSWYQQTPGQGLQFLFEYFSETQRNKGNFPGRFSGRQFSNSRSEMNVSTLELGDSALYLCASSPGFRVTDTQYFGPGTRLTVL.

This clonotype was counted a few times. This chain links TRBV19 with TRBJ2-7; perhaps TRBD1 as D (6 bases). V lost 6 bases, J lost 4 bases, and 19 bases lay in between. The CDR3 sequence is 15 residues long. CDR1 is LNHDA and CDR2 is SQIVND in the germline V gene (reference sequence). As DNA, the CDR3 is TGTGCCAGTAGCCCGACAGGCCCACCTCAATACGAGCAGTACTTC. Translation gives CASSPTGPPQYEQYF. The variable domain in full, with the rest retrieved from reference TRBV19 and TRBJ2-7, is DGGITQSPKYLFRKEGQNVTLSCEQNLNHDAMYWYRQDPGQGLRLIYYSQIVNDFQKGDIAEGYSVSREKKESFPLTVTSAQKNPTAFYLCASSPTGPPQYEQYFGPGTRLTVT.

The V gene is TRBV4-1, the J gene TRBJ2-6; no reliable D call. The CDR3 is 11 residues long. V gave up 8 bases and J gave up 1 base, with 0 bases separating them. From germline, CDR1 is MGHRA and CDR2 YSYEKL. CDR3 amino acids: CASSGANVLTF. CDR3 DNA: TGCGCCAGCTCTGGGGCCAACGTCCTGACTTTC.

The genes are TRBV2 and TRBJ2-7, with D possibly being TRBD1 (6 bases). Germline CDR1 reads SNHLY; CDR2 reads FYNNEI. Trimming cost V 4 bases and J 7 bases, with 17 bases left between them. CDR3 size: 14 residues. CDR3 protein: CASSGYRVVWEQYF. For the CDR3, the DNA is TGTGCCAGCAGTGGTTACAGGGTCGTCTGGGAGCAGTACTTC.

This clonotype was seen more than once but under ten times. V usage is TRBV7-9 and J usage is TRBJ2-5; 9 nucleotides match TRBD1. V lost 1 base, J lost 6 bases, and 6 bases stayed unmatched. Germline CDR1 reads SEHNR; CDR2 reads FQNEAQ (reference sequence). The CDR3 is 15 amino acids. In DNA, the CDR3 is TGTGCCAGCAGCTTAGTCGACAGGGGGGTGCAGACCCAGTACTTC. Its translation is CASSLVDRGVQTQYF.

A few counts support this clonotype. The genes are TRBV29-1 and TRBJ1-1; 9 nucleotides line up with TRBD1. Germline V gene data show CDR1 as SQVTM and CDR2 as ANQGSEA. V was clipped by 5 bases and J by 11 bases; unmatched bases: 6. CDR3 length: 11 amino acids. For the CDR3, the DNA is TGCAGCGTTACACAGGGGGCGGCGGCTTTCTTT. Translating gives CSVTQGAAAFF.

The V gene is TRBV4-1, the J gene TRBJ2-1; 9 bases are shared with TRBD2. CDR1 is MGHRA, CDR2 YSYEKL, per germline. V shed 4 bases and J 2 bases; nucleotides not matched to a gene: 9. This CDR3 has 17 residues. The CDR3 sequence: CASSPWGGGAPYNEQFF. DNA for the CDR3: TGCGCCAGCAGCCCCTGGGGCGGGGGGGCCCCCTACAATGAGCAGTTCTTC.

This chain links TRBV4-3 with TRBJ2-7; perhaps TRBD1 as D (6 bases). Germline V CDR1 and CDR2: LGHNA, YSLEER. The V end was cut by 4 bases, the J end by 0 bases, with 13 bases between. CDR3 length: 15 residues. The chain's CDR3 is CASSPSKTGSYEQYF. CDR3 nucleotides: TGCGCCAGCAGCCCATCAAAGACAGGCTCCTACGAGCAGTACTTC.

The chain couples TRBV6-5 to TRBJ2-3, with TRBD2 matching over 9 bases. V lost 1 base to trimming and J lost 2 bases; unmatched junction nucleotides: 7. This CDR3 contains 17 residues. CDR1 and CDR2 (germline): MNHEY, SVGAGI. CDR3 region: CASSYLGAGGYTDTQYF. CDR3 DNA sequence: TGTGCCAGCAGTTACTTGGGAGCGGGGGGCTACACAGATACGCAGTATTTT.

The chain recombines TRBV7-8 with TRBJ1-1; a weak D match, TRBD1 (5 bases). The CDR3 extends over 12 amino acids. CDR1 is SGHVS and CDR2 is FQNEAQ in the germline V gene. CDR3 bases: TGTTTTTCCGGGGGGATGAACACTGAAGCTTTCTTT. Protein sequence: CFSGGMNTEAFF.

This clonotype has only a few counts. DNA for the CDR3: TGTGCCAGCAGCCTCGACAGAAAGTCCTACGAGCAGTACTTC. It is translated as CASSLDRKSYEQYF. The chain employs TRBV7-2 and TRBJ2-7; TRBD1 is a possible D gene (5 bases). Germline V lookup: CDR1 SGHTA, CDR2 FQGNSA. The CDR3 has 14 amino acids. V was shortened by 5 bases and J by 1 base, with 12 bases between the two germline ends.

This clonotype was seen only a few times. The gene calls are TRBV27 and TRBJ2-6, with 7 bases that match TRBD1. The CDR3 length is 15 residues. The junction had 4 bases not matched to a gene; V was cut back by 5 bases and J by 3 bases. Per germline, CDR1 MNHEY and CDR2 SMNVEV (reference sequence). The CDR3 loop reads CASSPQGIGANVLTF. DNA for the CDR3: TGTGCCAGCAGTCCACAGGGGATTGGGGCCAACGTCCTGACTTTC.

The chain links TRBV20-1 to TRBJ2-3; 10 bases match TRBD2. Trimming took 4 bases from V and 0 from J; bases not matched to a gene: 7. Germline V gives CDR1 DFQATT, CDR2 SNEGSKA (reference sequence). The CDR3 extends over 16 amino acids. This chain's CDR3 is CSAIGSGRSSTDTQYF. In DNA form, the CDR3 reads TGCAGTGCTATCGGTAGCGGGAGGTCGAGCACAGATACGCAGTATTTT.